This is a list of T cell receptor beta chains from one sample in a study of T cell repertoires in cytomegalovirus infection. Each CDR3 protein gets one entry after TCRdb re-called the reads with MiXCR. The sample shows around 240,000 distinct CDR3 sequences, 22% of them seen only once. The sample consisted of CD8+ T cells from PBMCs. All receptors come from a human donor in good health (CMV status not recorded). Some clones in this sample may be carry-over from other donors' samples. Each CDR3 is given with its conserved first and last residue. A D gene is named only where the DNA matches it firmly. Expanded clones are given a class, and other clones once, few, many or no size at all.

TRBJ2-7	TRBV19	NA	few	CASSSGTNYEQYF	TGTGCCAGTAGCTCGGGGACGAACTACGAGCAGTACTTC
TRBJ2-7	TRBV2	TRBD2	NA	CASSAWTSGGYEQYF	TGTGCCAGCAGTGCCTGGACTAGCGGGGGCTACGAGCAGTACTTC
TRBJ2-5	TRBV7-9	NA	many	CASTATPQETQYF	TGTGCCAGCACCGCGACACCCCAAGAGACCCAGTACTTC
TRBJ2-7	TRBV19	NA	NA	CASMSTTVTPYEQYF	TGTGCCAGTATGTCGACGACAGTCACCCCCTACGAGCAGTACTTC
TRBJ1-4	TRBV9	NA	NA	CASSVQDGNEKLFF	TGTGCCAGCAGCGTCCAGGACGGTAATGAAAAACTGTTTTTT
TRBJ2-2	TRBV6-6	NA	NA	CASSSPDTGELFF	TGTGCCAGCAGTTCACCAGACACCGGGGAGCTGTTTTTT
TRBJ2-2	TRBV7-6	NA	NA	CASSLRAAPTPNTGELFF	TGTGCCAGCAGCCTAAGGGCAGCCCCCACCCCTAACACCGGGGAGCTGTTTTTT
TRBJ2-2	TRBV6-2/TRBV6-3	TRBD2	NA	CANSYLAGAITGELFF	TGTGCCAACAGTTACCTAGCGGGGGCAATCACCGGGGAGCTGTTTTTT
TRBJ1-1	TRBV19	TRBD1	NA	CASTVGGGGTEAFF	TGTGCCAGTACCGTAGGGGGCGGTGGCACTGAAGCTTTCTTT
TRBJ2-5	TRBV20-1	NA	few	CSARGGLSNSQTQYF	TGCAGTGCTAGAGGCGGACTGTCGAACTCACAGACCCAGTACTTC
TRBJ2-3	TRBV10-3	NA	few	CAIKMTSTDTQYF	TGTGCCATCAAAATGACCAGCACAGATACGCAGTATTTT
TRBJ2-1	TRBV28	NA	many	CASGGNNEQFF	TGTGCCAGCGGCGGGAACAATGAGCAGTTCTTC
TRBJ2-3	TRBV6-6	TRBD2	once	CASTRGGRTDTQYF	TGTGCCAGCACCCGGGGGGGCCGCACAGATACGCAGTATTTT
TRBJ2-1	TRBV7-2	TRBD2	many	CASGLAGGFSPHNEQFF	TGTGCCAGCGGACTAGCGGGGGGATTCTCCCCCCACAATGAGCAGTTCTTC
TRBJ2-7	TRBV20-1	TRBD2	NA	CSAHPSGGPYEQYF	TGCAGTGCGCATCCTAGCGGGGGCCCCTACGAGCAGTACTTC
TRBJ2-7	TRBV7-9	TRBD1	many	CASSSLGQGQPLYEQYF	TGTGCCAGCAGCTCACTCGGACAGGGGCAACCTCTCTACGAGCAGTACTTC